Each of the 5 T cell receptor beta chains below was sequenced from the same sample in a study of T cell clonotyping in hematopoietic cell transplantation. Described time point: recipient sample about 28 days before transplant, after cytoreduction. The protocol was immunoSEQ multiplex PCR, while the TCRdb copy is restricted to in-frame clones and leaves out a portion. The sample yields 75,000 to 95,000 clones, 90% to 96% seen once. Sequencing was performed on peripheral blood mononuclear cells, taken before stem cell transplant. The source of these receptors is a woman aged 45-65 years with acute myeloid leukemia. Some clones in this sample may be carry-over from other donors' samples.

CDR3 sequence (DNA): TGTGCCATCAGTGCGGGGGGGTTCACAGATACGCAGTATTTT. As protein: CAISAGGFTDTQYF. V gene TRBV10-3 combines with J gene TRBJ2-3, with 8 bases that match TRBD2. Germline-derived CDR1 and CDR2 are ENHRY and SYGVKD. The CDR3 runs 14 residues. With 4 bases clipped from V and 2 bases from J, the junction kept 2 bases outside the gene matches.

This clone was seen a few times. The chain uses TRBV7-2 and TRBJ1-5; D ambiguous. The CDR3 is made up of 15 amino acids. V was pared by 5 bases and J by 0 bases, with 11 bases between. In germline, CDR1 is SGHTA, CDR2 FQGNSA. The CDR3 bases are TGTGCCAGCAGCATAACCGGGGATAGCAATCAGCCCCAGCATTTT. Translated: CASSITGDSNQPQHF.

The rearrangement uses TRBV7-9 and TRBJ2-7; D is uncertain. This CDR3 has 14 residues. The V and J ends lost 5 bases and 7 bases respectively, with 18 bases between them. The germline gives CDR1 SEHNR, CDR2 FQNEAQ (reference sequence). Written as DNA, the CDR3 is TGTGCCAGCAGCGCCGACACCACGGGCCGTGAGCAGTACTTC. Protein sequence: CASSADTTGREQYF.

The V and J genes are TRBV5-6 and TRBJ1-2; D is perhaps TRBD1 (6 bases). Germline V gene sequence: CDR1 SGHDT, CDR2 YYEEEE. The germline V and J ends were trimmed by 2 bases and 7 bases, with 18 bases remaining between them. The CDR3 runs 15 residues. CDR3 loop: CASSLGPGGRSGYTF. CDR3 coding DNA: TGTGCCAGCAGCTTAGGCCCCGGGGGCCGTAGTGGCTACACCTTC.

This chain links TRBV19 with TRBJ1-6, with 9 bases that match TRBD1. With 5 bases clipped from V and 2 bases from J, the junction kept 7 bases outside the gene matches. CDR1 and CDR2 from the germline V gene are LNHDA and SQIVND (reference sequence). The CDR3 covers 17 residues. In DNA, the CDR3 is TGTGCCAGTAGTCGCATTCGGGACAGGGCCTATAATTCACCCCTCCACTTT. Protein product: CASSRIRDRAYNSPLHF.